The rows below give T cell receptor beta chains drawn from one sample of a study of shared clonotypes between healthy human individuals. Generated by immunoSEQ multiplex PCR, the TCRdb table keeps only in-frame clones and is missing some. The sample consists of hundreds of thousands of clones, approximately 96% of them appearing once. Input material: naive CD8+ T cells sorted from blood. The receptors stem from a man aged 25-40 years in good health. Both conserved end residues are part of each CDR3. Fields, in order: J gene, V gene, clone size, D gene, CDR3 DNA, CDR3 protein. A D gene is named only where the DNA matches it firmly. For some rows the clone size is stated as once, few or many, or as a class when expanded; others skip it.

j_call: TRBJ1-5; v_call: TRBV7-9; clone_size: -; d_call: TRBD1; cdr3_nt: TGTGCCAGCAGCTCCCAACAGGGGCCGAACTTCAATCAGCCCCAGCATTTT; cdr3_aa: CASSSQQGPNFNQPQHF
j_call: TRBJ2-7; v_call: TRBV5-6; clone_size: -; d_call: TRBD2; cdr3_nt: TGTGCCAGCAGCGCACTAGCGGGAGACGAGCAGTACTTC; cdr3_aa: CASSALAGDEQYF
j_call: TRBJ2-1; v_call: TRBV5-4; clone_size: -; d_call: -; cdr3_nt: TGTGCCAGCCGGGACTCCAACTACAATGAGCAGTTCTTC; cdr3_aa: CASRDSNYNEQFF
j_call: TRBJ2-1; v_call: TRBV5-4; clone_size: -; d_call: -; cdr3_nt: TGTGCCAGCAGCCCCGACAGATACAATGAGCAGTTCTTC; cdr3_aa: CASSPDRYNEQFF
j_call: TRBJ2-7; v_call: TRBV9; clone_size: -; d_call: -; cdr3_nt: TGTGCCAGCAGCGTAGCGGCCTACTCCTACGAGCAGTACTTC; cdr3_aa: CASSVAAYSYEQYF
j_call: TRBJ2-7; v_call: TRBV28; clone_size: -; d_call: -; cdr3_nt: TGTGCCAGCAGTTTAGGCATTTCCTACGAGCAGTACTTC; cdr3_aa: CASSLGISYEQYF
j_call: TRBJ2-5; v_call: TRBV10-1; clone_size: -; d_call: TRBD2; cdr3_nt: TGCGCCAGCAGCCAAGGCGGGAGGCTGGGGGAGACCCAGTACTTC; cdr3_aa: CASSQGGRLGETQYF
j_call: TRBJ2-7; v_call: TRBV5-1; clone_size: once; d_call: TRBD2; cdr3_nt: TGCGCCAGCAGCGAGGGGCTGAGCACTAGCGGGAGTCGCTACGAGCAGTACTTC; cdr3_aa: CASSEGLSTSGSRYEQYF
j_call: TRBJ1-3; v_call: TRBV11-2; clone_size: -; d_call: -; cdr3_nt: TGTGCCAGCAGCCGACAGTTCGCCTCTGGAAACACCATATATTTT; cdr3_aa: CASSRQFASGNTIYF
j_call: TRBJ2-7; v_call: TRBV6-6; clone_size: -; d_call: -; cdr3_nt: TGTGCCAGATGTGACACTTCCTACGAGCAGTACTTC; cdr3_aa: CARCDTSYEQYF
j_call: TRBJ1-1; v_call: TRBV7-3; clone_size: -; d_call: TRBD1; cdr3_nt: TGTGCCAGCAGCTTGACAGGGTACACTGAAGCTTTCTTT; cdr3_aa: CASSLTGYTEAFF
j_call: TRBJ2-7; v_call: TRBV18; clone_size: -; d_call: TRBD2; cdr3_nt: TGTGCCAGCTCACCGGGACTAGCGTCGAGCTCCTACGAGCAGTACTTC; cdr3_aa: CASSPGLASSSYEQYF
j_call: TRBJ2-3; v_call: TRBV9; clone_size: once; d_call: TRBD2; cdr3_nt: TGTGCCAGCAGCGGAATAGCGGGAGCAGGTGTAGATACGCAGTATTTT; cdr3_aa: CASSGIAGAGVDTQYF
j_call: TRBJ1-1; v_call: TRBV28; clone_size: -; d_call: TRBD1; cdr3_nt: TGTGCCAGCAGTCCTCGTGACAGGGGAGGTGAAGCTTTCTTT; cdr3_aa: CASSPRDRGGEAFF
j_call: TRBJ2-1; v_call: TRBV10-2; clone_size: -; d_call: -; cdr3_nt: TGCGCCAGCAGTGAGTTCGGGAGCTCCTACAATGAGCAGTTCTTC; cdr3_aa: CASSEFGSSYNEQFF
j_call: TRBJ2-2; v_call: TRBV4-1; clone_size: -; d_call: -; cdr3_nt: TGCGCCAGCCAGGGGCAGGGGCCGAACACCGGGGAGCTGTTTTTT; cdr3_aa: CASQGQGPNTGELFF
j_call: TRBJ2-7; v_call: TRBV28; clone_size: -; d_call: TRBD2; cdr3_nt: TGTGCCAGCAGGACTAGCGGGAGGGCATACGAGCAGTACTTC; cdr3_aa: CASRTSGRAYEQYF
j_call: TRBJ2-1; v_call: TRBV27; clone_size: -; d_call: TRBD1; cdr3_nt: TGTGCCAGCAGTATCGGTGGCAGGGGGTTGTTCTTC; cdr3_aa: CASSIGGRGLFF
j_call: TRBJ2-2; v_call: TRBV29-1; clone_size: -; d_call: -; cdr3_nt: TGCAGCGTTTCGGGACACAAAAACACCGGGGAGCTGTTTTTT; cdr3_aa: CSVSGHKNTGELFF
j_call: TRBJ2-1; v_call: TRBV6-5; clone_size: -; d_call: -; cdr3_nt: TGTGCCAGCAGCCTGGATTTGGGCAATGAGCAGTTCTTC; cdr3_aa: CASSLDLGNEQFF
j_call: TRBJ2-3; v_call: TRBV27; clone_size: -; d_call: -; cdr3_nt: TGTGCCAGCAGCCCCACCCGCACAGATACGCAGTATTTT; cdr3_aa: CASSPTRTDTQYF
j_call: TRBJ2-2; v_call: TRBV28; clone_size: -; d_call: TRBD2; cdr3_nt: TGTGCCAGCCGTCTAGCGGGAAACACCGGGGAGCTGTTTTTT; cdr3_aa: CASRLAGNTGELFF
j_call: TRBJ2-2; v_call: TRBV2; clone_size: -; d_call: -; cdr3_nt: TGTGCCAGCGTGGGAACCGGGGAGCTGTTTTTT; cdr3_aa: CASVGTGELFF
j_call: TRBJ1-4; v_call: TRBV10-2; clone_size: -; d_call: TRBD1; cdr3_nt: TGCGCCAGCAGCCACAGGGGCGCTGTAGAAAAACTGTTTTTT; cdr3_aa: CASSHRGAVEKLFF
j_call: TRBJ2-7; v_call: TRBV7-9; clone_size: -; d_call: -; cdr3_nt: TGTGCCAGCAGCGCCGTTAGGTACGAGCAGTACTTC; cdr3_aa: CASSAVRYEQYF
j_call: TRBJ2-1; v_call: TRBV7-9; clone_size: -; d_call: TRBD1; cdr3_nt: TGTGCCAGCAGCTCCGGACAGGAATACAATGAGCAGTTCTTC; cdr3_aa: CASSSGQEYNEQFF